The next 26 T cell receptor beta chains were all read from a single sample in a study of regulatory T cells in long-lasting Graves disease. Time point of the sample: persistent/refractory GD, antithyroid drugs over 5 years with positive TRAb. From RNA extracted from PBMCs, the TCR library was made. Arm-PCR of CDR3 regions and iRepertoire HTBI primers were used to build TCR beta libraries. TCRdb used MiXCR to reprocess the multiplex PCR reads, holding one entry per CDR3 protein. The sample records 450,000 or so distinct CDR3 sequences, approximately 23% being singletons. This specimen consisted of peripheral blood mononuclear cells (PBMCs), obtained when the disease was refractory, from a patient treated with antithyroid drugs. The receptors stem from a female donor with Graves disease.

This clonotype was counted a few times. V gene TRBV20-1 combines with J gene TRBJ2-1; 10 nucleotides line up with TRBD1. This CDR3 spans 13 amino acids. The V and J ends lost 5 bases and 5 bases, in that order; junction bases with no gene match: 3. The germline V gene encodes CDR1 DFQATT and CDR2 SNEGSKA (reference sequence). The CDR3 loop is CSAPGQGDNEQFF. In DNA, the CDR3 is TGCAGTGCTCCCGGACAGGGGGACAATGAGCAGTTCTTC.

The chain is built from TRBV30 and TRBJ1-2; D uncertain. CDR1 GTSNPN and CDR2 SVGIG come from the germline V gene (reference sequence). The CDR3 spans 12 residues. V was pared by 3 bases and J by 1 base, with 6 bases between. CDR3 in DNA: TGTGCCTGGAGGAAGCTTAACTATGGCTACACCTTC. Amino acid sequence: CAWRKLNYGYTF.

This clonotype was detected only a few times. The CDR3 DNA follows: TGCAGCGTTGAAGAGGGTCTGGAAGACACCATATATTTT. As protein: CSVEEGLEDTIYF. V is TRBV29-1 and J is TRBJ1-3; D unclear. Germline V gene data show CDR1 as SQVTM and CDR2 as ANQGSEA. The germline V and J ends were trimmed by 0 bases and 8 bases, with 11 bases remaining between them. The CDR3 has 13 amino acids.

This clonotype was counted between two and nine times. The rearrangement joins TRBV19 to TRBJ1-5; 7 nucleotides agree with TRBD1. The germline V gene encodes CDR1 LNHDA and CDR2 SQIVND (reference sequence). The J segment lost 3 bases and the V segment lost 5 bases, leaving 7 bases of the junction unmatched. This CDR3 contains 15 residues. The CDR3 protein is CASSARGVNNQPQHF. The CDR3 bases are TGTGCCAGTAGTGCCAGGGGGGTCAACAATCAGCCCCAGCATTTT. Full variable domain (outside the CDR3, taken from reference TRBV19 and TRBJ1-5): DGGITQSPKYLFRKEGQNVTLSCEQNLNHDAMYWYRQDPGQGLRLIYYSQIVNDFQKGDIAEGYSVSREKKESFPLTVTSAQKNPTAFYLCASSARGVNNQPQHFGDGTRLSIL.

The J gene is TRBJ1-5, the V gene TRBV19; 9 positions agree with TRBD1. In germline, CDR1 is LNHDA, CDR2 SQIVND (reference sequence). The CDR3 extends over 17 amino acids. Trimming took 1 base from V and 3 from J; bases not matched to a gene: 7. CDR3 sequence reads: CASSIGRTGANNQPQHF. Here the CDR3 DNA reads TGTGCCAGTAGTATAGGGCGGACAGGGGCTAACAATCAGCCCCAGCATTTT.

Only a few counts were recorded for this clonotype. A much larger clonotype is one base distant, so this may be a read error. The rearrangement joins TRBV7-2 to TRBJ2-5; 8 bases line up with TRBD2. The CDR3 contains 16 residues. CDR1 and CDR2 from the germline V gene are SGHTA and FQGNSA. The CDR3 bases are TGTGCCAGCAACTTAGCGGGAATCGGGGTAGGAGAGACCCAGTACTTC. This sequence encodes CASNLAGIGVGETQYF. The full variable domain, completed using reference TRBV7-2 and TRBJ2-5, is GAGVSQSPSNKVTEKGKDVELRCDPISGHTALYWYRQSLGQGLEFLIYFQGNSAPDKSGLPSDRFSAERTGGSVSTLTIQRTQQEDSAVYLCASNLAGIGVGETQYFGPGTRLLVL.

This clonotype was recorded at least ten times. The rearrangement joins TRBV12-3 or TRBV12-4 to TRBJ1-5; D not resolved. The CDR3 runs 13 residues. V shed 6 bases and J shed 5 bases, with 11 bases lying between them. CDR3 DNA sequence: TGTGCCAGCAGCTCGGCCGGTCATCAGCCCCAGCATTTT. Translation gives CASSSAGHQPQHF.

This clonotype was observed a handful of times. CDR3 residues: CASSLFPTDIETQYF. The DNA for the CDR3 is TGTGCCAGCAGTTTATTCCCCACAGACATAGAGACCCAGTACTTC. The V gene is TRBV27, the J gene TRBJ2-5, with D uncertain. V was clipped by 1 base and J by 4 bases, with 13 bases between them. Germline assignment: CDR1 MNHEY and CDR2 SMNVEV (reference sequence). This CDR3 has 15 amino acids.

The rearrangement joins TRBV20-1 to TRBJ2-3, with TRBD2 as a possible D gene (6 bases). Trimming removed 6 bases from V and 4 bases from J, with 17 bases in between. CDR1 DFQATT and CDR2 SNEGSKA come from the germline V gene (reference sequence). The CDR3 loop spans 14 amino acids. For the CDR3, the DNA is TGCAGTGCGGAGGGGCCCCTCGGGGCAGATACGCAGTATTTT. Translated, it gives CSAEGPLGADTQYF.

This chain uses TRBV6-1 with TRBJ1-5, with D perhaps matching TRBD1 (5 bases). V lost 4 bases and J 6 bases, leaving 13 bases between the germline ends. CDR1 and CDR2 from the germline V gene are MNHNS and SASEGT. The CDR3 sequence is 14 residues long. The CDR3 spells CASSVGEVGQPQHF. The CDR3 DNA reads TGTGCCAGCAGTGTAGGGGAGGTCGGTCAGCCCCAGCATTTT.

As regards this clonotype: A much larger clone lies a single base off, so this may be a read error. V and J are TRBV6-2 or TRBV6-3 and TRBJ1-2, with unresolved D. The CDR3 consists of 14 residues. Germline assignment: CDR1 MNHEY and CDR2 SVGEGT. Trimming pared 8 bases from V and 0 bases from J, leaving 13 bases between. CDR3 loop: CASGPARPNYGYTF. Here the CDR3 DNA reads TGTGCCAGCGGTCCAGCCCGACCTAACTATGGCTACACCTTC.

In its sample, this clonotype was seen a few times. The V gene is TRBV7-2, the J gene TRBJ2-5; D unresolved. V lost 0 bases, J lost 1 base, and 6 bases lay in between. The CDR3 has 14 residues. CDR1 and CDR2 from the germline V gene are SGHTA and FQGNSA. Here the CDR3 reads CASSLASSQETQYF. CDR3 DNA sequence: TGTGCCAGCAGCTTAGCGTCAAGCCAAGAGACCCAGTACTTC.

This clonotype was observed a handful of times. The chain combines TRBV19 with TRBJ1-1; tentatively, D is TRBD1 (6 bases). Germline V gene lookup returns CDR1 LNHDA and CDR2 SQIVND (reference sequence). The CDR3 runs 13 residues. The germline V and J ends were trimmed by 3 bases and 7 bases, with 12 bases remaining between them. The CDR3 sequence is CASSITGGGEAFF. The DNA for the CDR3 is TGTGCCAGTAGTATCACCGGGGGCGGTGAAGCTTTCTTT.

The chain is built from TRBV12-3 or TRBV12-4 and TRBJ2-1; 10 bases fit TRBD2. The CDR3 runs to 14 residues. V shed 9 bases and J 9 bases; nucleotides not matched to a gene: 11. The CDR3 here is CASRPGLAGAEQFF. CDR3 bases: TGTGCCAGTCGTCCCGGGCTAGCGGGGGCTGAGCAGTTCTTC.

The rearrangement joins TRBV29-1 to TRBJ2-7; D may be TRBD1 or TRBD2 (5 bases each). V gave up 4 bases and J gave up 7 bases, with 14 bases separating them. The CDR3 is 12 amino acids. Germline V gene sequence: CDR1 SQVTM, CDR2 ANQGSEA. The CDR3 reads CSVGDREREQYF. In DNA form, the CDR3 reads TGCAGCGTTGGGGACCGGGAAAGGGAGCAGTACTTC.

V and J are TRBV7-9 and TRBJ2-7; perhaps D is TRBD1 or TRBD2 (5 bases each). Trimming shortened V by 5 bases and J by 2 bases, and 10 bases separated the two germline ends. The germline V gene has CDR1 SEHNR and CDR2 FQNEAQ (reference sequence). This CDR3 contains 13 residues. The CDR3 region has the DNA TGTGCCAGCAGCAGGGACCTCGCCTACGAGCAGTACTTC. Translating gives CASSRDLAYEQYF.

This clonotype showed up many times. As DNA, the CDR3 is TGTGCCAGCAGCCCGGTAACCGGGAGGGCAGAGACCCAGTACTTC. Translation gives CASSPVTGRAETQYF. The V and J genes are TRBV7-6 and TRBJ2-5, with TRBD2 matching 8 bases. Germline CDR1 reads SGHVS; CDR2 reads FNYEAQ. The V gene end was trimmed by 5 bases and the J gene end by 4 bases; junction bases not matched to a gene: 9. This CDR3 has 15 residues.

To note about this clonotype: One end of the junction varies from germline; a read error may be responsible. This chain joins TRBV6-1 and TRBJ2-5, with 13 nucleotides matching TRBD2. This CDR3 spans 15 amino acids. Germline CDR1 reads MNHNS; CDR2 reads SASEGT. The CDR3 protein is CASSKLAGGQGTQYF. The DNA of the CDR3 is TGTGCCAGCAGTAAACTAGCGGGGGGGCAAGGGACCCAGTACTTC.

This clonotype was counted a single time. The chain carries TRBV20-1 and TRBJ1-5; perhaps TRBD1 as D (6 bases). The germline V gene encodes CDR1 DFQATT and CDR2 SNEGSKA (reference sequence). CDR3 length equals 15 residues. Trimming cost V 6 bases and J 5 bases, with 20 bases left between them. The CDR3 bases are TGCAGTGCCGCCTGGGGTGGGACATTGGATCAGCCCCAGCATTTT. It translates to CSAAWGGTLDQPQHF.

The chain's CDR3 is CASSPLAGRYNEQFF. CDR3 nucleotide sequence: TGTGCCAGCAGCCCTCTAGCGGGACGTTACAATGAGCAGTTCTTC. The chain links TRBV6-1 to TRBJ2-1, with 9 bases aligning to TRBD2. Unmatched junction bases numbered 7, after V lost 6 bases and J lost 4 bases. Per the germline V gene, CDR1 is MNHNS and CDR2 is SASEGT. The CDR3 is 15 amino acids.

This clonotype has ten or more counts. A junction end diverges from the germline sequence, so it may reflect a read error. This CDR3 reads CASSIAGAGSYGYTF. The CDR3, as DNA: TGTGCCAGCAGCATAGCAGGGGCAGGGTCCTATGGCTACACCTTC. V usage is TRBV7-2 and J usage is TRBJ1-2; D possibly corresponds to TRBD1 (6 bases). The CDR3 is made up of 15 amino acids. CDR1 is SGHTA and CDR2 is FQGNSA in the germline V gene.

This clonotype has a handful of counts. The chain recombines TRBV5-5 with TRBJ2-5, with D maybe TRBD2 (6 bases). This CDR3 is 13 amino acids long. CDR1 SGHKS and CDR2 YYEKEE come from the germline V gene (reference sequence). Trimming took off 5 bases at V and 5 bases at J, with 13 bases between the two ends. The CDR3 protein is CASSFQREETQYF. The CDR3 bases are TGTGCCAGCAGTTTCCAACGGGAGGAGACCCAGTACTTC.

About this clonotype itself: Being one base from a much bigger clone, this may be a read error. CDR3 loop: CVSKGGGLNTEAFF. CDR3 nucleotide sequence: TGTGTCAGCAAAGGTGGAGGTCTGAACACTGAAGCTTTCTTT. V gene TRBV7-3 combines with J gene TRBJ1-1; no clear D. Germline V gene data show CDR1 as SGHTA and CDR2 as FQGTGA. The CDR3 is 14 residues long.

This clonotype was seen repeatedly, ten times or more. This rearrangement joins TRBV28 to TRBJ2-7, with TRBD1 matching 9 bases. This CDR3 region has 14 residues. Germline CDR1 MDHEN, CDR2 SYDVKM. Germline trimming cut 3 bases from V and 3 bases from J; bases unmatched to any gene: 3. CDR3 residues: CASSFGDRDYEQYF. CDR3 coding DNA: TGTGCCAGCAGTTTTGGGGACAGGGACTACGAGCAGTACTTC.

This clonotype was counted at least ten times. The chain employs TRBV6-2 or TRBV6-3 and TRBJ1-5, with 9 bases matching TRBD1. Per the germline V gene, CDR1 is MNHEY and CDR2 is SVGEGT. Trimming at V came to 6 bases and at J to 3 bases, leaving 6 bases not matched to a gene. CDR3 length equals 15 residues. This chain's CDR3 is CASSRTGGDNQPQHF. The CDR3 nucleotides read TGTGCCAGCAGCCGCACAGGGGGCGACAATCAGCCCCAGCATTTT.

The sample holds many counts of this clonotype. V usage is TRBV6-5 and J usage is TRBJ2-7; no firm D call. Trimming cost V 0 bases and J 6 bases, with 12 bases left between them. The CDR3 has 14 residues. Germline values: CDR1 MNHEY, CDR2 SVGAGI. CDR3 loop: CASSYSTPRTEQYF. Written as DNA, the CDR3 is TGTGCCAGCAGTTACTCTACTCCACGAACCGAGCAGTACTTC.